The text below deals with one TCR beta chain. Its cognate antigen is unknown. V lost 0 bases, J lost 6 bases, and 16 bases lay in between. The CDR3 length is 15 residues. CDR1 and CDR2 from the germline V gene are SGDLS and YYNGEE. These data belong to a study of cytomegalovirus exposure and HLA in healthy donors. Notes on the study in general: Reports indicate that TCR beta sequences accurately predicted the HLA-A and HLA-B alleles of most subjects. Analysis was performed later, and it showed HLA-associated TCR beta chains to be more clonally expanded than equally common others.

The PCR contained 60 Vbeta and 13 Jbeta primers. TCRdb keeps only in-frame clones here, not all; method: immunoSEQ multiplex PCR. The table shows some 180,000 clones, with roughly 87% occurring only once. The V call is TRBV9, the J call TRBJ2-7; D may be TRBD1 (6 bases). Sequencing was performed on PBMCs. This TCR was sampled from a girl in the first two years of life in good health and CMV-seronegative. The CDR3 coding sequence is TGTGCCAGCAGCGTAGAACCACAGGGTGGGTCCGAGCAGTACTTC. This translates into CASSVEPQGGSEQYF.